The rows below give T cell receptor beta chains drawn from one sample of a study of response to subunit inactivated influenza vaccine. TCRdb redid the calling of the RT-PCR reads with MiXCR, one entry per CDR3 protein. The table records around 180,000 distinct CDR3 sequences, around 9% of them present only once. Sequences were derived from non-naive T cells sorted from PBMCs, sampled on the day of vaccination. The receptors come from a man aged 45 to 65 who received an inactivated influenza vaccine. CDR3s include the opening cysteine and the closing phenylalanine or tryptophan. A D gene is named only where the DNA matches it firmly. Clone size is given for some rows only: seen once, a few or many times, or a class if the clone is expanded.

V gene	D gene	J gene	clone size	CDR3 DNA	CDR3 protein
TRBV6-2/TRBV6-3	-	TRBJ1-2	-	TGTGCCAGCAGTAGGGGGGACGGCCCACGATCGCCGAACTATGGCTACACCTTC	CASSRGDGPRSPNYGYTF
TRBV3-1	-	TRBJ2-7	few	TGTGCCAGCAGCCAGGGACAAAGAGGCGAGCAGTACTTC	CASSQGQRGEQYF
TRBV14	-	TRBJ1-2	-	TGTGCCAGCAGCCTCAGGGACTTGACAAGCTACACCTTC	CASSLRDLTSYTF
TRBV5-1	TRBD1	TRBJ2-2	many	TGCGCCAGCAGCACGGGAGCCGGGACAGGGATCGGGGAGCTGTTTTTT	CASSTGAGTGIGELFF
TRBV28	-	TRBJ1-6	many	TGTGCCAGCAGTCGAGACTGGGATTCACCCCTCCACTTT	CASSRDWDSPLHF
TRBV28	-	TRBJ2-1	-	TGTGCCAGCAGTTTTCATGGAGCGGTCTCCTACAATGAGCAGTTCTTC	CASSFHGAVSYNEQFF
TRBV7-2	-	TRBJ1-6	-	TGTGCCAGCAGCTTAGTGGGGAGCGATTCACCCCTCCACTTT	CASSLVGSDSPLHF
TRBV12-3/TRBV12-4	-	TRBJ1-4	few	TGTGCCAGCAATCGCCAGGGGCCAACTAATGAAAAACTGTTTTTT	CASNRQGPTNEKLFF
TRBV5-5	-	TRBJ2-7	-	TGTGCCAGCAGCTTGAATGCAGAACCCTACGAGCAGTACTTC	CASSLNAEPYEQYF
TRBV7-2	-	TRBJ2-3	few	TGTGCCAGCAGCTCTCAGGTGGGGGGAGGATCAGATACGCAGTATTTT	CASSSQVGGGSDTQYF
TRBV10-3	-	TRBJ2-4	few	TGTGCCATCCGGGAACACGCCAAAAACATTCAGTACTTC	CAIREHAKNIQYF
TRBV19	-	TRBJ2-1	-	TGTGCCAGTGCCATACCGGTGGGGAGTTCCTACAATGAGCAGTTCTTC	CASAIPVGSSYNEQFF
TRBV6-2/TRBV6-3	-	TRBJ1-2	few	TGTGCCAGCAGCCGACCGGGACGGCTGGATGGCTACACCTTC	CASSRPGRLDGYTF
TRBV5-1	-	TRBJ2-7	-	TGCGCCAGCAGCCCGGGACCCCTGAGGGAGCAGTACTTC	CASSPGPLREQYF
TRBV10-3	TRBD2	TRBJ2-3	few	TGTGCCATCAGCTCCGGGACTAGCGGCACAGATACGCAGTATTTT	CAISSGTSGTDTQYF
TRBV7-9	-	TRBJ2-1	many	TGTGCCAGCAGCAACAAAGGACTGATGTCCTACAATGAGCAGTTCTTC	CASSNKGLMSYNEQFF
TRBV27	TRBD2	TRBJ2-1	many	TGTGCCAGCAGTTTATATCCAGCGGGAGGGGGTGAGCAGTTCTTC	CASSLYPAGGGEQFF
TRBV28	-	TRBJ2-1	-	TGTGCCAGCAGTACCCCTTCGGGGAGCTCCTACAATGAGCAGTTCTTC	CASSTPSGSSYNEQFF
TRBV20-1	TRBD1	TRBJ2-1	-	TGCAGTGCCCCTGGGGCCAGGGGGCTTAATGAGCAGTTCTTC	CSAPGARGLNEQFF
TRBV2	-	TRBJ2-3	many	TGTGCCAGCAGAGTGGGGGGAGATACGCAGTATTTT	CASRVGGDTQYF
TRBV2	TRBD1	TRBJ1-5	-	TGTGCCAGCAGTGACAGGGGGCTTCAGCCCCAGCATTTT	CASSDRGLQPQHF
TRBV15	-	TRBJ1-2	many	TGTGCCACCAGCAGACAAAATTACGGGGGCTACACCTTC	CATSRQNYGGYTF
TRBV5-5	-	TRBJ1-5	few	TGTGCCAGCAGCTACGGACAGAACAATCAGCCCCAGCATTTT	CASSYGQNNQPQHF
TRBV5-8	-	TRBJ2-2	-	TGTGCCAGCAGCCTTGTAATCAGGGACACCGGGGAGCTGTTTTTT	CASSLVIRDTGELFF
TRBV4-2	TRBD2	TRBJ2-7	-	TGTGCCAGCAGCCAAGAGGGCGGCCGCAGCGGGGGACGCTACGAGCAGTACTTC	CASSQEGGRSGGRYEQYF
TRBV28	-	TRBJ1-5	-	TGTGCCAGCAGTTTATTACTCGGTCAGGGCGGAGTGGTTAGCAATCAGCCCCAGCATTTT	CASSLLLGQGGVVSNQPQHF
TRBV30	-	TRBJ2-3	-	TGTGCCTGGGGTGTGGGTTCCGGGACTACGCAGTATTTT	CAWGVGSGTTQYF
TRBV12-3/TRBV12-4	-	TRBJ2-5	many	TGTGCCAGCAGTCCCGGGGCACAAGAGACCCAGTACTTC	CASSPGAQETQYF
TRBV19	-	TRBJ1-5	few	TGTGCCAGTAGGACGGATACTACGAGCAATCAGCCCCAGCATTTT	CASRTDTTSNQPQHF
TRBV12-3/TRBV12-4	TRBD2	TRBJ2-1	few	TGTGCCAGCAGTTTCCCTAGCGGGATGGGTGAGCAGTTCTTC	CASSFPSGMGEQFF
TRBV2	TRBD2	TRBJ2-5	few	TGTGCCAGCAGTGAATCAGCTGGGGGGGACCAAGAGACCCAGTACTTC	CASSESAGGDQETQYF
TRBV2	-	TRBJ2-3	-	TGTGCCAGTGAGGGGGGGACGCGCACAGATACGCAGTATTTT	CASEGGTRTDTQYF
TRBV7-2	TRBD2	TRBJ2-7	-	TGTGCCAGCAGCCTAGAGGGGAGGGCCGCCGAGCAGTACTTC	CASSLEGRAAEQYF
TRBV20-1	TRBD1	TRBJ1-5	-	TGCAGTGCTAGGCCCTTGACAGGGGACAATCAGCCCCAGCATTTT	CSARPLTGDNQPQHF
TRBV25-1	-	TRBJ2-5	few	TGTGCCAGCAGTGAACCAGGGTCAGAGACCCAGTACTTC	CASSEPGSETQYF
TRBV5-1	-	TRBJ2-7	many	TGCGCCAGCAGCTTGGCCGCGAAGGCCTACGAGCAGTACTTC	CASSLAAKAYEQYF
TRBV19	-	TRBJ2-1	many	TGTGCCAGTAGTATTTCAAGCTACAATGAGCAGTTCTTC	CASSISSYNEQFF
TRBV19	TRBD2	TRBJ2-7	-	TGTGCCAGTAGTTCTAGCGGGCTCTCCTACGAGCAGTACTTC	CASSSSGLSYEQYF
TRBV9	TRBD2	TRBJ2-1	few	TGTGCCAGCAGCGTAGCTTGGGGAGCGGGAGTCTACAATGAGCAGTTCTTC	CASSVAWGAGVYNEQFF
TRBV7-2	-	TRBJ1-6	many	TGTGCCATTTCCCAGGGACACGGATCACCCCTCCACTTT	CAISQGHGSPLHF
TRBV20-1	-	TRBJ1-2	few	TGCAGTGCTGTGATCATGGGCGGGGGGTATGGCTACACCTTC	CSAVIMGGGYGYTF
TRBV5-1	-	TRBJ1-5	many	TGCGCCAGCAGCTTAACCGGGGGCCAAAATCAGCCCCAGCATTTT	CASSLTGGQNQPQHF
TRBV12-3/TRBV12-4	TRBD1	TRBJ1-2	few	TGTGCCAGCAGTTCGACAGGGACTAACTATGGCTACACCTTC	CASSSTGTNYGYTF
TRBV6-6	-	TRBJ1-5	few	TGTGCCAGCAGTTACTTAGGCCATCAGCCCCAGCATTTT	CASSYLGHQPQHF
TRBV12-3/TRBV12-4	-	TRBJ1-3	-	TGTGCCAGCAGCGCCCCCCTTCGATCCATATATTTT	CASSAPLRSIYF
TRBV6-2/TRBV6-3	-	TRBJ2-7	few	TGTGCCAGCAGTTACGCGACCTACGAGCAGTACTTC	CASSYATYEQYF
TRBV20-1	TRBD2	TRBJ2-2	few	TGCAGTGCCTCGAGGACTAGCCGCGGGGAGCTGTTTTTT	CSASRTSRGELFF
TRBV5-1	-	TRBJ1-5	many	TGCGCCAGCCGTCCCCGGGTAGATAGCAATCAGCCCCAGCATTTT	CASRPRVDSNQPQHF
TRBV2	-	TRBJ2-5	few	TGTGCCAGCAGACCCGGGCAAGAGACCCAGTACTTC	CASRPGQETQYF
TRBV9	TRBD2	TRBJ2-7	-	TGTGCCAGCAGCGTAGAGGCGGGGGTATACGAGCAGTACTTC	CASSVEAGVYEQYF
TRBV5-1	-	TRBJ1-4	-	TGCGCCAGCAGCCCTGGGGTGGCTAATGAAAAACTGTTTTTT	CASSPGVANEKLFF
TRBV20-1	TRBD2	TRBJ2-1	many	TGCAGTGCTATTACGGGACTAGCTAATGAGCAGTTCTTC	CSAITGLANEQFF
TRBV5-1	-	TRBJ1-5	few	TGCGCCAGCAGCTTGGTAGGGGGTAACAATCAGCCCCAGCATTTT	CASSLVGGNNQPQHF
TRBV2	-	TRBJ1-1	many	TGTGCCAGCAGTTTGGGTTTCACTGAAGCTTTCTTT	CASSLGFTEAFF
TRBV28	-	TRBJ2-1	few	TGTGCCAGCAGTGCACAGGCCCCTGAGCAGTTCTTC	CASSAQAPEQFF
TRBV27	-	TRBJ2-1	many	TGTGCCAGCAGGAGGGCGTCCTCCTACAATGAGCAGTTCTTC	CASRRASSYNEQFF
TRBV15	TRBD1	TRBJ2-2	few	TGTGCCACCAGCAGAGATTTATACACAGGGGTCACCGGGGAGCTGTTTTTT	CATSRDLYTGVTGELFF
TRBV25-1	-	TRBJ1-6	few	TGTGCCAGCAGTGAATCGGGGTATGCGTCACCCCTCCACTTT	CASSESGYASPLHF
TRBV2	-	TRBJ2-2	-	TGTGCCAGCATGGGGGTCAACACCTGGGAGCTGTTTTTT	CASMGVNTWELFF